The 32 T cell receptor beta chains below all came from one sample that was sequenced in a study of HIV-infected patients and healthy controls. The repertoire came from unfractionated whole blood and reflected all unsorted peripheral T cells. Reverse transcription used around 500 ng RNA and constant-region primers for alpha and beta. Separate chain-specific third strand synthesis with multiplexing indices produced the alpha and beta libraries. TCRdb recomputed calls from the 5' RACE reads with MiXCR, one row per CDR3 protein. The profile covers approximately 12,000 distinct CDR3 sequences, with over 4% appearing a single time and roughly 3.8% taken by the ten largest. Sequenced input: blood. Receptors originate from an adult in good health.

Ten or more counts support this clonotype. The chain recombines TRBV7-9 with TRBJ1-6; D not certain. Germline assignment: CDR1 SEHNR and CDR2 FQNEAQ (reference sequence). The ends were cut back, 2 bases at V and 10 bases at J, with 12 bases in the middle. The CDR3 extends over 14 amino acids. The CDR3 is CASSLLEGWSPLHF. In nucleotides, the CDR3 is TGTGCCAGCAGCTTATTGGAGGGTTGGTCACCCCTCCACTTT.

This clonotype was picked up many times. V gene TRBV7-2 combines with J gene TRBJ1-4, with 10 positions matching TRBD1. The ends lost 3 bases at V and 8 bases at J; junction bases unmatched: 6. Germline loops: CDR1 SGHTA, CDR2 FQGNSA. The CDR3 is 15 amino acids. CDR3 residues: CASSLGQGFREKLFF. The DNA for the CDR3 is TGTGCCAGCAGCTTGGGACAGGGGTTTCGAGAAAAACTGTTTTTT.

By share, this clonotype counts as medium-sized. This chain connects TRBV20-1 to TRBJ2-1; 10 nucleotides match TRBD1. Germline-derived CDR1 and CDR2 are DFQATT and SNEGSKA (reference sequence). The CDR3 is 13 amino acids. V was clipped by 7 bases and J by 3 bases; unmatched bases: 3. CDR3 in amino acids: CSGQGAYYNEQFF. The CDR3 DNA follows: TGCAGTGGACAGGGGGCGTACTACAATGAGCAGTTCTTC.

This clonotype is categorized as medium-sized. The chain links TRBV7-2 to TRBJ2-3; D is possibly TRBD1 (6 bases). The length of the CDR3 is 18 residues. Germline V gene sequence: CDR1 SGHTA, CDR2 FQGNSA. The V end was cut by 2 bases, the J end by 0 bases, with 18 bases between. The DNA for the CDR3 is TGTGCCAGCAGCTTACCCTGGGACAAGCCATCTAGCACAGATACGCAGTATTTT. It encodes CASSLPWDKPSSTDTQYF.

This clonotype is termed medium-sized (0.01 to 0.1%). The J gene is TRBJ2-3, the V gene TRBV4-1, with no clear D. V gave up 3 bases and J gave up 1 base, with 8 bases separating them. CDR1 and CDR2 from the germline V gene are MGHRA and YSYEKL. This CDR3 region has 14 residues. CDR3 region: CASSQGSGTDTQYF. CDR3 DNA sequence: TGCGCCAGCAGCCAGGGATCGGGCACAGATACGCAGTATTTT.

This clonotype was observed many times. The V and J genes are TRBV5-1 and TRBJ2-2, with TRBD1 as a possible D gene (6 bases). Per germline, CDR1 SGHRS and CDR2 YFSETQ. The V end was cut by 4 bases, the J end by 1 base, with 11 bases between. This CDR3 is built from 15 residues. The CDR3 protein is CASSPPTGNTGELFF. DNA of the CDR3: TGCGCCAGCAGCCCCCCGACAGGGAACACCGGGGAGCTGTTTTTT.

There are many counts of this clonotype. This chain connects TRBV13 to TRBJ2-6, with D hard to call. CDR1 PRHDT and CDR2 FYEKMQ come from the germline V gene (reference sequence). The V end lost 5 bases, the J end lost 1 base, and 6 bases lay between the germline ends. This CDR3 contains 14 residues. DNA for the CDR3: TGTGCCAGCAGCCGCTCTTCTGGGGCCAACGTCCTGACTTTC. Encoded protein: CASSRSSGANVLTF.

The sample holds a few counts of this clonotype. The V and J genes are TRBV5-6 and TRBJ1-2, with a tentative D call TRBD1 (5 bases). V lost 4 bases and J lost 3, with 10 bases in between. CDR3 length equals 13 residues. Germline V gene lookup returns CDR1 SGHDT and CDR2 YYEEEE. The CDR3 here is CASSRGSDYGYTF. In DNA, the CDR3 is TGTGCCAGCAGCCGGGGCAGCGACTATGGCTACACCTTC.

In this sample, this clonotype is medium-sized. The chain links TRBV5-1 to TRBJ1-2; TRBD1 aligns across 9 bases. V lost 5 bases to trimming and J lost 4 bases; unmatched junction nucleotides: 15. Germline lookup yields CDR1 SGHRS and CDR2 YFSETQ. This CDR3 has 17 amino acids. DNA for the CDR3: TGCGCCAGCAGAGAGGGGGACAGGGTACTGAAAGCCTATGGCTACACCTTC. It translates to CASREGDRVLKAYGYTF. Drawing the rest from reference TRBV5-1 and TRBJ1-2, the complete variable domain is KAGVTQTPRYLIKTRGQQVTLSCSPISGHRSVSWYQQTPGQGLQFLFEYFSETQRNKGNFPGRFSGRQFSNSRSEMNVSTLELGDSALYLCASREGDRVLKAYGYTFGSGTRLTVV.

On this clonotype: A much bigger clone sits one base away, suggesting this may be a read error. The genes are TRBV5-1 and TRBJ2-3; D remains unclear. From germline, CDR1 is SGHRS and CDR2 YFSETQ. The CDR3 contains 14 residues. The ends were cut back, 7 bases at V and 1 base at J, with 13 bases in the middle. CDR3 in amino acids: CASYVGKGTDTQYF. CDR3 in DNA: TGCGCCAGCTATGTGGGGAAAGGCACAGATACGCAGTATTTT.

V and J are TRBV5-1 and TRBJ1-4; D gene ambiguous. There are 14 residues in the CDR3. V dropped 1 base and J dropped 0 bases, with 4 bases sitting between them. CDR1 and CDR2 from the germline V gene are SGHRS and YFSETQ. In DNA, the CDR3 is TGCGCCAGCAGCTTGCGCCCAACTAATGAAAAACTGTTTTTT. Its translation is CASSLRPTNEKLFF.

This clonotype was counted between two and nine times. V gene TRBV20-1 combines with J gene TRBJ1-1; D not certain. V dropped 2 bases and J dropped 0 bases, with 7 bases sitting between them. This CDR3 comprises 13 residues. Per germline, CDR1 DFQATT and CDR2 SNEGSKA (reference sequence). The CDR3 bases are TGCAGTGCTAGACGGACCATGAACACTGAAGCTTTCTTT. Protein product: CSARRTMNTEAFF.

This clonotype was recorded at least ten times. This chain connects TRBV20-1 to TRBJ2-7; D ambiguous. Germline V lookup: CDR1 DFQATT, CDR2 SNEGSKA (reference sequence). V lost 2 bases and J lost 0, with 14 bases in between. CDR3 length equals 15 residues. CDR3 sequence: CSARQTPVFSYEQYF. CDR3 DNA sequence: TGCAGTGCTAGACAAACACCAGTTTTCTCCTACGAGCAGTACTTC.

This clonotype has ten or more counts. The chain employs TRBV11-2 and TRBJ1-5, with D possibly being TRBD1 (5 bases). CDR1 is SGHAT and CDR2 is FQNNGV in the germline V gene. Trimming shortened V by 2 bases and J by 2 bases, and 10 bases separated the two germline ends. The CDR3 loop spans 15 amino acids. In DNA form, the CDR3 reads TGTGCCAGCAGCTTAACGGGACGACGCAATCAGCCCCAGCATTTT. Protein product: CASSLTGRRNQPQHF.

This clonotype was detected many times. This chain joins TRBV7-2 and TRBJ2-3, with no clear D. Trimming removed 0 bases at V and 9 bases at J, with 10 bases between. From germline, CDR1 is SGHTA and CDR2 FQGNSA. The CDR3 spans 13 residues. CDR3 coding DNA: TGTGCCAGCAGCTTAGCTTGGGAAGGGACGCAGTATTTT. Its translation is CASSLAWEGTQYF. Drawing the rest from reference TRBV7-2 and TRBJ2-3, the complete variable domain is GAGVSQSPSNKVTEKGKDVELRCDPISGHTALYWYRQSLGQGLEFLIYFQGNSAPDKSGLPSDRFSAERTGGSVSTLTIQRTQQEDSAVYLCASSLAWEGTQYFGPGTRLTVL.

This clonotype was recorded at least ten times. This chain uses TRBV2 with TRBJ1-4; D is ambiguous. CDR3 length: 14 amino acids. Germline V CDR1 and CDR2: SNHLY, FYNNEI. V was cut by 5 bases and J by 8 bases, with 15 bases left in between. The CDR3 DNA sequence: TGTGCCAGCAGTCGTCGCCAGGCGGACGAAAAACTGTTTTTT. The encoded protein is CASSRRQADEKLFF.

Judged by abundance, this clonotype is medium-sized (0.01 to 0.1%). The chain recombines TRBV6-1 with TRBJ1-5, with 9 bases fitting TRBD1. Per the germline V gene, CDR1 is MNHNS and CDR2 is SASEGT. The CDR3 sequence is 17 residues long. J was trimmed by 0 bases and V by 6 bases; bases with no gene match: 9. CDR3 amino acids: CASRVGQGLNSNQPQHF. The CDR3 DNA reads TGTGCCAGCAGGGTGGGACAGGGATTGAATAGCAATCAGCCCCAGCATTTT.

This clonotype was found many times. This rearrangement joins TRBV25-1 to TRBJ2-5; maybe TRBD2 (5 bases). This CDR3 region has 11 residues. CDR1 is MGHDK and CDR2 is SYGVNS in the germline V gene. The V end was cut by 7 bases, the J end by 5 bases, with 8 bases between. CDR3 coding DNA: TGTGCCAGCAAAAGGGAGGAGACCCAGTACTTC. The encoded protein is CASKREETQYF.

This clonotype was detected a few times. The CDR3 sequence is CASSASRGSGANVLTF. CDR3 in DNA: TGTGCCAGCAGTGCTTCACGTGGCTCTGGGGCCAACGTCCTGACTTTC. The chain has TRBV6-5 and TRBJ2-6; D is uncertain. Trimming cost V 5 bases and J 0 bases, with 11 bases left between them. The germline V gene encodes CDR1 MNHEY and CDR2 SVGAGI. The CDR3 runs to 16 residues.

This clonotype was recorded a few times. The rearrangement links TRBV6-2 or TRBV6-3 to TRBJ2-7; no reliable D call. CDR3 size: 11 residues. Germline V lookup: CDR1 MNHEY, CDR2 SVGEGT. V was cut by 0 bases and J by 7 bases, with 4 bases left in between. CDR3: CASSYSREQYF. CDR3 nucleotides: TGTGCCAGCAGTTACTCCAGGGAGCAGTACTTC.

This clonotype was recorded at least ten times. V gene TRBV12-3 or TRBV12-4 combines with J gene TRBJ2-1; 7 nucleotides agree with TRBD1. V trimming: 6 bases; J trimming: 3 bases; junction bases outside the gene matches: 5. This CDR3 is 14 amino acids long. The CDR3 sequence: CASRGGAGYNEQFF. The CDR3 DNA reads as TGTGCCAGCAGAGGGGGCGCGGGCTACAATGAGCAGTTCTTC.

This clonotype was recorded many times. In nucleotides, the CDR3 is TGTGCCAGCAGTTTATCAGGGATAGAGACCCAGTACTTC. Its translation: CASSLSGIETQYF. The rearrangement joins TRBV12-3 or TRBV12-4 to TRBJ2-5, with TRBD1 as a possible D gene (5 bases). The CDR3 is made up of 13 amino acids. Between the trimmed V and J ends, which lost 2 bases and 4 bases, there was a span of 8 bases.

This clonotype has ten or more counts. The chain joins TRBV20-1 to TRBJ2-3, with a tentative D call TRBD2 (7 bases). Germline CDR1 DFQATT, CDR2 SNEGSKA (reference sequence). There are 15 residues in the CDR3. V was shortened by 5 bases and J by 2 bases, with 17 bases between the two germline ends. The CDR3 loop is CSAEKGGGYTDTQYF. The DNA for the CDR3 is TGCAGTGCTGAAAAGGGGGGGGGTTACACAGATACGCAGTATTTT.

The sample holds many counts of this clonotype. This sequence joins TRBV30 and TRBJ2-7, with D possibly matching TRBD1 (6 bases). Trimming pared 0 bases from V and 2 bases from J, leaving 8 bases between. Germline values: CDR1 GTSNPN, CDR2 SVGIG (reference sequence). The CDR3 sequence is 13 residues long. The CDR3, as DNA: TGTGCCTGGAGTGTAGGGGGACCCTACGAGCAGTACTTC. As protein: CAWSVGGPYEQYF.

This clonotype was recorded at least ten times. The rearrangement joins TRBV29-1 to TRBJ2-7, with 9 bases matching TRBD1. J was trimmed by 5 bases and V by 7 bases; bases with no gene match: 12. This CDR3 has 14 residues. The germline V gene has CDR1 SQVTM and CDR2 ANQGSEA. DNA of the CDR3: TGCAGCGCCTTGAGCGGGACAGGGCCGAACGAGCAGTACTTC. Amino acid sequence: CSALSGTGPNEQYF.

This clonotype was counted at least ten times. The rearrangement uses TRBV10-3 and TRBJ2-3, with a tentative D call TRBD2 (6 bases). V dropped 5 bases and J dropped 6 bases, with 9 bases sitting between them. The CDR3 covers 12 residues. Germline V gives CDR1 ENHRY, CDR2 SYGVKD. The CDR3, as DNA: TGTGCCATCAGTTCGCGGGGTGATACGCAGTATTTT. Amino acids: CAISSRGDTQYF.

This clonotype has at least ten counts. This chain uses TRBV9 with TRBJ2-7; D is unresolved. Germline values: CDR1 SGDLS, CDR2 YYNGEE. This CDR3 is built from 15 residues. V gave up 4 bases and J gave up 2 bases, with 16 bases separating them. CDR3 protein: CASSPRAGSTYEQYF. CDR3 nucleotides: TGTGCCAGCAGCCCCCGAGCTGGCAGTACCTACGAGCAGTACTTC.

The gene calls are TRBV9 and TRBJ2-2, with a tentative D call TRBD2 (7 bases). The CDR3 contains 15 residues. Between the trimmed V and J ends, which lost 2 bases and 3 bases, there was a span of 11 bases. Germline values: CDR1 SGDLS, CDR2 YYNGEE. CDR3 protein: CASSVREGDTGELFF. The CDR3 coding sequence is TGTGCCAGCAGCGTCAGGGAGGGGGACACCGGGGAGCTGTTTTTT.

This clonotype rates as medium-sized. V is TRBV27 and J is TRBJ1-4; 8 nucleotides line up with TRBD1. Germline values: CDR1 MNHEY, CDR2 SMNVEV (reference sequence). The CDR3 covers 14 residues. Trimming took 6 bases from V and 6 from J; bases not matched to a gene: 6. This CDR3 reads CASSWDRSYEKLFF. The CDR3 coding sequence is TGTGCCAGCAGCTGGGACAGGTCCTATGAAAAACTGTTTTTT.

Ten or more counts support this clonotype. The rearrangement uses TRBV29-1 and TRBJ1-1; D gene uncertain. Trimming took off 3 bases at V and 1 base at J, with 3 bases between the two ends. Germline CDR1 SQVTM, CDR2 ANQGSEA. CDR3 length: 11 amino acids. In DNA form, the CDR3 reads TGCAGCGTTGAGGGGAACACTGAAGCTTTCTTT. It codes for CSVEGNTEAFF.

This clonotype showed up just a few times. The chain couples TRBV20-1 to TRBJ1-1, with a tentative D call TRBD1 (5 bases). The CDR3 runs to 14 residues. The germline V gene has CDR1 DFQATT and CDR2 SNEGSKA (reference sequence). V lost 0 bases to trimming and J lost 0 bases, with 8 bases between them. The CDR3 loop reads CSARDPGLNTEAFF. The CDR3 DNA follows: TGCAGTGCTAGAGATCCGGGGCTGAACACTGAAGCTTTCTTT.

Relative to its sample, this clonotype is medium-sized (0.01 to 0.1%). The chain carries TRBV12-3 or TRBV12-4 and TRBJ1-5, with 9 nucleotides matching TRBD1. This CDR3 region has 17 residues. Unmatched junction bases numbered 7, after V lost 4 bases and J lost 0 bases. The CDR3 nucleotides read TGTGCCAGCAGTTACCGGACAGGGGCCTATAGCAATCAGCCCCAGCATTTT. Protein: CASSYRTGAYSNQPQHF.